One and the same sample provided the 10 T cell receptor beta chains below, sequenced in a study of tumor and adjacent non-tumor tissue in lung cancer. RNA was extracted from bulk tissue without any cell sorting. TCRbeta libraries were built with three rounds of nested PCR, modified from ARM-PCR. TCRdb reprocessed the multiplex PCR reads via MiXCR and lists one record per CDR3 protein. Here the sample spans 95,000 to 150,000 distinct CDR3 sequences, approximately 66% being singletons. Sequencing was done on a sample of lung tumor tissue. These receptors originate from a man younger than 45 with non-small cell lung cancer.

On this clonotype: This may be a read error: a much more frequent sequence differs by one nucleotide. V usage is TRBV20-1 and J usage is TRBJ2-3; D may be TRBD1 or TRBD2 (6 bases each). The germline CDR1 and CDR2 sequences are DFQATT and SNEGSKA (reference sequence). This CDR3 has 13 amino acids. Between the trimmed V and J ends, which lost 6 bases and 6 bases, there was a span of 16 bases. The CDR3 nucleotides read TGCAGTGCGACAGGACCTAGCGATGATACGCAGTATTTT. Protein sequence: CSATGPSDDTQYF.

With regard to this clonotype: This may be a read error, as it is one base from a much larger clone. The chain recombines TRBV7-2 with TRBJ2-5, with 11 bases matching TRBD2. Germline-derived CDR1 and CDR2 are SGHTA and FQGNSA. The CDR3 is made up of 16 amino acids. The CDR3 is CAGSLTSGGSGETQYF. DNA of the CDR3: TGTGCCGGCAGCTTAACTAGCGGGGGATCAGGAGAGACCCAGTACTTC.

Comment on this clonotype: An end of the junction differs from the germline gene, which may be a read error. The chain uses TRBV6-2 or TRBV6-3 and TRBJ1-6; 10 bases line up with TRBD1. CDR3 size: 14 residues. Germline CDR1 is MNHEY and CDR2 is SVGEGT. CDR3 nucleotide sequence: TGTGCCAGCAATTCGGGACAGGGGATTTCACCCCTACACTTT. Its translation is CASNSGQGISPLHF.

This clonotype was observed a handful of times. CDR3 nucleotide sequence: TGTGCCAGCAGTTACTCGTTTGGGACAGGGGGCTCGGATGAGCAGTTCTTC. Protein: CASSYSFGTGGSDEQFF. The chain combines TRBV6-2 or TRBV6-3 with TRBJ2-1; 12 bases agree with TRBD1. Germline CDR1 and CDR2: MNHEY and SVGEGT. CDR3 length equals 17 residues. Germline trimming cut 0 bases from V and 8 bases from J; bases unmatched to any gene: 8.

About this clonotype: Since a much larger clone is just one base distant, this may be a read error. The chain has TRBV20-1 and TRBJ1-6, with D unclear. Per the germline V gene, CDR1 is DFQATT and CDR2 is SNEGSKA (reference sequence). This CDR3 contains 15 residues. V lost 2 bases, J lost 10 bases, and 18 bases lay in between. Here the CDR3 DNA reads TGCAGTGCTAGAACGACCGGGCCCTTGGGCTCACCCCTCCACTTT. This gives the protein CSARTTGPLGSPLHF.

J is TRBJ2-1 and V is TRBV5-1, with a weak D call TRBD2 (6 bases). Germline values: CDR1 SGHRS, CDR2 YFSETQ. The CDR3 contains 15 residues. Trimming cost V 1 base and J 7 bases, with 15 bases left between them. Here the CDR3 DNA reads TGCGCCAGCAGCTTGCTGGCCGGGAGAGGGAATGAGCAGTTCTTC. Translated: CASSLLAGRGNEQFF.

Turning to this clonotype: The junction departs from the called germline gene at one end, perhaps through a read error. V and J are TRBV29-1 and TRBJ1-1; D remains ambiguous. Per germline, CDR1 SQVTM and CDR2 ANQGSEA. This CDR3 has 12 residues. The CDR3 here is CSVVFDRTEVFF. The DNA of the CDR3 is TGCAGCGTTGTCTTTGATAGGACTGAAGTTTTCTTT. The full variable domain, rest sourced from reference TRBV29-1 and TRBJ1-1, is SAVISQKPSRDICQRGTSLTIQCQVDSQVTMMFWYRQQPGQSLTLIATANQGSEATYESGFVIDKFPISRPNLTFSTLTVSNMSPEDSSIYLCSVVFDRTEVFFGQGTRLTVV.

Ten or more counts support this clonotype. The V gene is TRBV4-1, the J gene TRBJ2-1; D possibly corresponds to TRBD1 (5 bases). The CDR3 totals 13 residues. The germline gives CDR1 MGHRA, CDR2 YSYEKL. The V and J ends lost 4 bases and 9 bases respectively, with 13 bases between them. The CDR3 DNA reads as TGCGCCAGCAGCCCGGGCCCAGGGTTTGAGCAGTTCTTC. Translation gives CASSPGPGFEQFF.

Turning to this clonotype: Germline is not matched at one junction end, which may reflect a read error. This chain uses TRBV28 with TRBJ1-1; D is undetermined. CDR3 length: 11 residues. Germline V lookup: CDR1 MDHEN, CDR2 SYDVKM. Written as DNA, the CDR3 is TGTGTCAGCAGTTCCGAGCGTAGAGCTTTCTTT. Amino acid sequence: CVSSSERRAFF.

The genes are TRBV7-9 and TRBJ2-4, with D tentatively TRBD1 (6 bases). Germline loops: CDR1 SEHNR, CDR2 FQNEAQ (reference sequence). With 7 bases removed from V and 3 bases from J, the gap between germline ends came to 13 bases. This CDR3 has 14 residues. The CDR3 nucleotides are TGTGCCAGCACCCACAGGGATGGCAAAAACATTCAGTACTTC. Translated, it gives CASTHRDGKNIQYF.